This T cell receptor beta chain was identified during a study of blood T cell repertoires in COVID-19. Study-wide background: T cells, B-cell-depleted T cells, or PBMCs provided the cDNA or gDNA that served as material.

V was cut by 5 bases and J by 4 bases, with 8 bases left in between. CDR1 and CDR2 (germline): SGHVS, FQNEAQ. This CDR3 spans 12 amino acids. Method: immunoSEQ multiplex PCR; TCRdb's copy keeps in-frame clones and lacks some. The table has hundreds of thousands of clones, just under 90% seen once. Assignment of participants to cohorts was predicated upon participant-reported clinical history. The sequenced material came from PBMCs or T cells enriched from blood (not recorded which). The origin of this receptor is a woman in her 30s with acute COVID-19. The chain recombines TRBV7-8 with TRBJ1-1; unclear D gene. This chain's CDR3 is CASSPLGTEAFF. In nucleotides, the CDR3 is TGTGCCAGCAGCCCCCTAGGCACTGAAGCTTTCTTT.